The 10 T cell receptor beta chains reported below all come from one sample, sequenced in a study of Graves' ophthalmopathy and Graves' hyperthyroidism. Investigators amplified TCR beta CDR3 regions from RNA transcripts. HTBI primers were used in a first-round RT-PCR, which preceded a second-round multiplex PCR. TCRdb redid the calling of the multiplex PCR reads with MiXCR, one entry per CDR3 protein. The sample holds a few hundred thousand distinct CDR3 sequences, 39% seen once. Sequencing was done on a sample of peripheral blood or thyroid tissue (not recorded which). These receptors were collected from an adult man with Graves' hyperthyroidism.

This clonotype was seen a handful of times. The V call is TRBV3-1, the J call TRBJ2-5; 10 bases match TRBD2. The V and J ends lost 0 bases and 4 bases, in that order; junction bases with no gene match: 5. The CDR3 has 16 amino acids. Looked up from germline, CDR1 is LGHDT and CDR2 is YNNKEL (reference sequence). The CDR3 spells CASSQDWGLARETQYF. Written as DNA, the CDR3 is TGTGCCAGCAGCCAAGATTGGGGACTAGCGAGAGAGACCCAGTACTTC.

Comment on this clonotype: A clone one base away is much larger, so this may be a read error. This sequence joins TRBV5-1 and TRBJ1-1; 8 bases agree with TRBD1. This CDR3 region has 17 residues. Germline assignment: CDR1 SGHRS and CDR2 YFSETQ. V lost 4 bases to trimming and J lost 1 base; unmatched junction nucleotides: 12. In DNA form, the CDR3 reads TGCGCCAGCAGCCCTCACCCTAGCCAGGGGGCGAACACTGAAGCTTTCTTT. Its translation: CASSPHPSQGANTEAFF.

This clonotype was counted between two and nine times. J is TRBJ2-7 and V is TRBV18, with D tentatively TRBD1 (6 bases). The CDR3 covers 14 residues. With 4 bases removed from V and 0 bases from J, the gap between germline ends came to 10 bases. Germline CDR1 and CDR2: KGHSH and LQKENI. DNA for the CDR3: TGTGCCAGCTCACTACCGACAGGCTCCTACGAGCAGTACTTC. Its translation is CASSLPTGSYEQYF.

The V and J genes are TRBV7-9 and TRBJ2-7; D remains ambiguous. V lost 3 bases to trimming and J lost 6 bases, with 6 bases between them. Germline V gene sequence: CDR1 SEHNR, CDR2 FQNEAQ (reference sequence). This CDR3 is built from 11 residues. The CDR3 nucleotides are TGTGCCAGCAGCTTCCCCCCCGAGCAGTACTTC. This gives the protein CASSFPPEQYF.

This clonotype came up a few times. V and J are TRBV9 and TRBJ1-1, with D possibly matching TRBD1 (6 bases). CDR3 length: 15 residues. V dropped 4 bases and J dropped 6 bases, with 19 bases sitting between them. Germline CDR1 is SGDLS and CDR2 is YYNGEE. The CDR3, as DNA: TGTGCCAGCAGCCAATGGGGGGCTGTGGTATCTGAAGCTTTCTTT. Protein product: CASSQWGAVVSEAFF. The variable domain in full, with the rest retrieved from reference TRBV9 and TRBJ1-1, is DSGVTQTPKHLITATGQRVTLRCSPRSGDLSVYWYQQSLDQGLQFLIQYYNGEERAKGNILERFSAQQFPDLHSELNLSSLELGDSALYFCASSQWGAVVSEAFFGQGTRLTVV.

This clonotype was observed at least ten times. This sequence joins TRBV11-2 and TRBJ1-4, with 7 positions matching TRBD1. V was clipped by 4 bases and J by 6 bases; unmatched bases: 11. The CDR3 is 16 residues long. The germline gives CDR1 SGHAT, CDR2 FQNNGV. The CDR3 bases are TGTGCCAGCAGCTCCCCTGGGGCCAGGGGGTATGAAAAACTGTTTTTT. Amino acid sequence: CASSSPGARGYEKLFF.

This clonotype was detected many times. V usage is TRBV19 and J usage is TRBJ1-5; D is perhaps TRBD1 (5 bases). The CDR3 extends over 13 amino acids. Per germline, CDR1 LNHDA and CDR2 SQIVND (reference sequence). Trimming left V 7 bases short and J 9 bases short, with 16 bases between. The CDR3 sequence: CASTGQGIGPQHF. In nucleotides, the CDR3 is TGTGCCAGTACCGGGCAGGGCATAGGGCCCCAGCATTTT. Supplemented by reference TRBV19 and TRBJ1-5, the full variable domain reads DGGITQSPKYLFRKEGQNVTLSCEQNLNHDAMYWYRQDPGQGLRLIYYSQIVNDFQKGDIAEGYSVSREKKESFPLTVTSAQKNPTAFYLCASTGQGIGPQHFGDGTRLSIL.

The chain uses TRBV15 and TRBJ1-1; 8 bases line up with TRBD1. The CDR3 runs to 14 residues. Germline V lookup: CDR1 LNHNV, CDR2 YYDKDF (reference sequence). V lost 4 bases and J lost 3; bases outside the gene matches: 4. The CDR3: CATSTRGQDTEAFF. The CDR3, as DNA: TGTGCCACCAGCACTAGGGGACAGGACACTGAAGCTTTCTTT.

This chain joins TRBV30 and TRBJ2-5; 8 nucleotides match TRBD2. There are 14 residues in the CDR3. Germline trimming cut 0 bases from V and 5 bases from J; bases unmatched to any gene: 5. Germline V gene lookup returns CDR1 GTSNPN and CDR2 SVGIG (reference sequence). For the CDR3, the DNA is TGTGCCTGGAGTGTAACGGGGGGGCTGGAGACCCAGTACTTC. Protein: CAWSVTGGLETQYF.

In DNA form, the CDR3 reads TGCAGTGCTCACAGGGGCTCTGGAAACACCATATATTTT. This translates into CSAHRGSGNTIYF. V gene TRBV20-1 combines with J gene TRBJ1-3; TRBD1 matches 7 bases. CDR1 is DFQATT and CDR2 is SNEGSKA in the germline V gene (reference sequence). J lost 0 bases, V lost 5 bases, and 1 base had no gene match. The CDR3 spans 13 residues.